This T cell receptor (beta chain) was found in a study of blood T cell repertoires in COVID-19. The CDR3 has 11 amino acids. Germline V gene lookup returns CDR1 DFQATT and CDR2 SNEGSKA (reference sequence). Trimming cost V 2 bases and J 6 bases, with 8 bases left between them. The authors' processing: For nucleated cells, counts were estimated from reference gene primer amplification. Produced via immunoSEQ multiplex PCR; TCRdb's table is partial and in-frame only. V and J calls and clone size come straight from that table; D and trimming were deduced from the DNA. The sample consists of approximately 200,000 clones, about 86% of them appearing once.

This receptor was obtained from a woman aged 25 to 39 who had been exposed to COVID-19. The chain has TRBV20-1 and TRBJ2-7; D is unclear. Specimen: PBMCs or T cells enriched from blood (not recorded which). The CDR3 DNA follows: TGCAGTGCTAGAATGGGCACCGAGCAGTACTTC. Its protein is CSARMGTEQYF.